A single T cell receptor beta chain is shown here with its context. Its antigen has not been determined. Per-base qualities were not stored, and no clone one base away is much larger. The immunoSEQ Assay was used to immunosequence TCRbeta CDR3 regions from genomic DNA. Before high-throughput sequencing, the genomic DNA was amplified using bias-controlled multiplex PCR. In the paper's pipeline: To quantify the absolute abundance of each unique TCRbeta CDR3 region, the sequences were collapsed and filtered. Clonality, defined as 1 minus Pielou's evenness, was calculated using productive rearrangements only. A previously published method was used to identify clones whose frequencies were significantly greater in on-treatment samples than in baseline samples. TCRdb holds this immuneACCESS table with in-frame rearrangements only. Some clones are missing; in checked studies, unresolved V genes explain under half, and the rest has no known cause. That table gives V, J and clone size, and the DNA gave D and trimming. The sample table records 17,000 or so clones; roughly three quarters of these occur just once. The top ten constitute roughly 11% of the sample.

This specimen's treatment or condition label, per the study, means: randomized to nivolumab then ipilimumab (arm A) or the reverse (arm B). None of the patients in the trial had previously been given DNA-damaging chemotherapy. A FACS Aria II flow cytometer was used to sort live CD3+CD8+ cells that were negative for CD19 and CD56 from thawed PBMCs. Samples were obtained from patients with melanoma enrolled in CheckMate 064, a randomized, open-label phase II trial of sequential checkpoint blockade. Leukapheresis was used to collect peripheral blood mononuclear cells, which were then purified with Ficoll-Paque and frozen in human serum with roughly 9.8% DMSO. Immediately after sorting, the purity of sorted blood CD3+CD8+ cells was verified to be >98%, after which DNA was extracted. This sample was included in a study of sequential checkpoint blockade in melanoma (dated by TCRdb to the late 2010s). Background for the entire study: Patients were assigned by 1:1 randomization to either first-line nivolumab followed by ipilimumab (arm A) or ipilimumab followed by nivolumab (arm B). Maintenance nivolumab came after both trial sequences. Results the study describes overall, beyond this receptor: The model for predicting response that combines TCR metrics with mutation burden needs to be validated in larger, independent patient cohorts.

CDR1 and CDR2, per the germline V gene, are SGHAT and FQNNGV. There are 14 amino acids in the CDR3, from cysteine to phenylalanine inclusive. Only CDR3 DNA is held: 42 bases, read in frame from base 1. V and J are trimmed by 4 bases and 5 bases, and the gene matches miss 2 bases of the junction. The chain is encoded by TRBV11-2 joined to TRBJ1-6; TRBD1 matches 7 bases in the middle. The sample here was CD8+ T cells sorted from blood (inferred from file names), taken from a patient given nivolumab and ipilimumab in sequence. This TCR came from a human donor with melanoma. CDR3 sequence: CASSYRGNNSPLHF. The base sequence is TGTGCCAGCAGCTACAGGGGCAATAATTCACCCCTCCACTTT.